This T cell receptor beta chain was captured by sequencing in a study of blood T cell repertoires in COVID-19. At the level of the study: Acute-phase and convalescent COVID-19 samples originated in the United States, Italy and Spain. PBMCs, B-cell-depleted T cells, or T cells were the source of the cDNA or gDNA that made up the material.

The method was immunoSEQ multiplex PCR; TCRdb's version includes in-frame clones alone and lacks a portion of them. The sample lists around 24,000 clones, around 91% seen once, with under 2% in the top ten. The V gene lost 7 bases and the J gene lost 3 bases, with 6 bases spanning the gap. This CDR3 spans 11 amino acids. The germline V gene has CDR1 SQVTM and CDR2 ANQGSEA. This receptor was taken from a woman aged 55-70 years with active COVID-19. The sample comprised peripheral blood. This chain connects TRBV29-1 to TRBJ1-4; a weak D match, TRBD1 (5 bases). CDR3 in DNA: TGCAGCGCCAGGGCTAATGAAAAACTGTTTTTT. It is translated as CSARANEKLFF.